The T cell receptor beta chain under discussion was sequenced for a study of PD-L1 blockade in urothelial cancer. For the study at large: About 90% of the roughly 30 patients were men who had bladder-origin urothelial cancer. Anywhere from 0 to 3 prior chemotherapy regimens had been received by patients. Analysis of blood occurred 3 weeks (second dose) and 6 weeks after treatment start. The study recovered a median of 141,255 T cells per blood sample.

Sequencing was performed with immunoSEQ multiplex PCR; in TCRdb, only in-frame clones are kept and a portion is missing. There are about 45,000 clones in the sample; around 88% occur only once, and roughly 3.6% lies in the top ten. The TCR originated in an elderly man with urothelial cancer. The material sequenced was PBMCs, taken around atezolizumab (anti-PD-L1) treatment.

The CDR3 loop reads CASSMRLAGGQETQYF. CDR3 coding DNA: TGTGCCAGCAGCATGCGACTAGCGGGAGGACAAGAGACCCAGTACTTC. The V gene is TRBV14, the J gene TRBJ2-5; 13 bases agree with TRBD2. The CDR3 consists of 16 residues. The ends lost 5 bases at V and 2 bases at J; junction bases unmatched: 5. Germline CDR1 is SGHDN and CDR2 is FVKESK.